Shown below are 18 T cell receptor beta chains from a single sample sequenced in a study of OX40 agonist ivuxolimab in advanced cancers. Clones were read by immunoSEQ multiplex PCR, and TCRdb kept only the in-frame ones, dropping some. The sample holds about 58,000 clones, around 84% seen once. This sample comprised CD4+ or CD8+ T cells sorted from blood, obtained in a trial of the OX40 agonist ivuxolimab. The receptors were sampled from an adult with an advanced solid tumor such as melanoma, head and neck, liver or kidney cancer.

V usage is TRBV11-2 and J usage is TRBJ2-5; 8 bases agree with TRBD2. The length of the CDR3 is 15 residues. Unmatched junction bases numbered 10, after V lost 5 bases and J lost 5 bases. Looked up from germline, CDR1 is SGHAT and CDR2 is FQNNGV. In DNA, the CDR3 is TGTGCCAGCAGCCCTGCCCGCGGGGGGCAGGAGACCCAGTACTTC. This translates into CASSPARGGQETQYF.

The chain couples TRBV15 to TRBJ2-7; the D gene is possibly TRBD1 (5 bases). Deletions cut 1 base from V and 2 bases from J, with 9 bases between. Germline V gene data show CDR1 as LNHNV and CDR2 as YYDKDF (reference sequence). The CDR3 runs to 14 residues. The CDR3 sequence: CATSRVGRPYEQYF. Here the CDR3 DNA reads TGTGCCACCAGCAGAGTGGGGCGTCCCTACGAGCAGTACTTC.

The chain combines TRBV5-1 with TRBJ1-2, with D perhaps matching TRBD1 (6 bases). Trimming took off 4 bases at V and 7 bases at J, with 17 bases between the two ends. The CDR3 totals 14 residues. The germline V gene has CDR1 SGHRS and CDR2 YFSETQ. Here the CDR3 DNA reads TGCGCCAGCAGCCTACCAACAGGGTCCGGTGGCTACACCTTC. Its protein product is CASSLPTGSGGYTF.

CDR3 loop: CASSLERGLTYEQYF. CDR3 nucleotides: TGTGCCAGCAGCTTAGAGCGGGGCCTAACCTACGAGCAGTACTTC. This rearrangement joins TRBV11-2 to TRBJ2-7; maybe TRBD2 (6 bases). This CDR3 is 15 amino acids long. The V gene lost 0 bases and the J gene lost 2 bases, with 11 bases spanning the gap. Germline CDR1 is SGHAT and CDR2 is FQNNGV.

The chain employs TRBV7-6 and TRBJ2-1; D is perhaps TRBD1 or TRBD2 (7 bases each). Germline V gene sequence: CDR1 SGHVS, CDR2 FNYEAQ. The CDR3 has 18 amino acids. With 5 bases removed from V and 5 bases from J, the gap between germline ends came to 25 bases. CDR3 DNA: TGTGCCAGCAGCCCACTGGGGGAGGGGGCTCCCACCAACAATGAGCAGTTCTTC. Amino acids: CASSPLGEGAPTNNEQFF.

The CDR3 sequence is CASSLNTYEQYF. CDR3 sequence (DNA): TGCGCCAGCAGCTTGAACACCTACGAGCAGTACTTC. The chain joins TRBV5-1 to TRBJ2-7; D gene uncertain. The V gene lost 1 base and the J gene lost 2 bases, with 4 bases spanning the gap. This CDR3 has 12 residues. Germline V gives CDR1 SGHRS, CDR2 YFSETQ.

The V call is TRBV2, the J call TRBJ2-5; D perhaps matches TRBD2 (5 bases). Germline values: CDR1 SNHLY, CDR2 FYNNEI. Between the trimmed V and J ends, which lost 7 bases and 5 bases, there was a span of 17 bases. There are 14 residues in the CDR3. CDR3 DNA sequence: TGTGCCAGCACCCAGCGGACTGTCCGGGAGACCCAGTACTTC. It codes for CASTQRTVRETQYF.

The chain is built from TRBV7-8 and TRBJ2-2; a possible D gene is TRBD2 (5 bases). Trimming left V 3 bases short and J 2 bases short, with 13 bases between. CDR3 length: 16 amino acids. CDR1 is SGHVS and CDR2 is FQNEAQ in the germline V gene. The CDR3, as DNA: TGTGCCAGCAGCTTCTCCCGGACGGGAAACACCGGGGAGCTGTTTTTT. Amino acid sequence: CASSFSRTGNTGELFF.

The chain has TRBV18 and TRBJ1-6, with 7 bases identical to TRBD1. V dropped 6 bases and J dropped 8; count of bases not matched to a gene: 10. Germline CDR1 and CDR2: KGHSH and LQKENI. This CDR3 has 15 residues. This chain's CDR3 is CASSPPGTAHSPLHF. The CDR3 DNA is TGTGCCAGCTCCCCGCCTGGGACAGCCCATTCACCCCTCCACTTT.

V gene TRBV4-1 combines with J gene TRBJ2-2; D remains ambiguous. Trimming left V 4 bases short and J 1 base short, with 13 bases between. The CDR3 spans 16 residues. Germline V gives CDR1 MGHRA, CDR2 YSYEKL. CDR3 nucleotides: TGCGCCAGCAGCCGACCAAGCGAGCAGAACACCGGGGAGCTGTTTTTT. The encoded protein is CASSRPSEQNTGELFF.

This chain links TRBV6-4 with TRBJ1-2, with a weak D call TRBD1 (5 bases). V was clipped by 6 bases and J by 8 bases, with 13 bases between them. The CDR3 consists of 12 residues. Germline V gene sequence: CDR1 MRHNA, CDR2 SNTAGT. CDR3 in DNA: TGTGCCAGCAGCGGGGGGGGAGGAGGCTACACCTTC. Amino acid sequence: CASSGGGGGYTF.

The V call is TRBV7-6, the J call TRBJ1-4; TRBD1 might be the D (6 bases). From germline, CDR1 is SGHVS and CDR2 FNYEAQ. The V end was cut by 5 bases, the J end by 7 bases, with 14 bases between. The CDR3 spans 14 residues. CDR3 in DNA: TGTGCCAGCAGCAAACAGGGTCGAGGTGAAAAACTGTTTTTT. This translates into CASSKQGRGEKLFF.

The rearrangement uses TRBV7-8 and TRBJ1-1; D gene ambiguous. Germline V gene sequence: CDR1 SGHVS, CDR2 FQNEAQ. V lost 3 bases and J lost 1, with 6 bases in between. The CDR3 length is 13 residues. CDR3: CASSFPGNTEAFF. CDR3 nucleotide sequence: TGTGCCAGCAGCTTCCCTGGGAACACTGAAGCTTTCTTT.

This clone was detected only a few times. The chain has TRBV20-1 and TRBJ1-3; D is unclear. Deletions cut 3 bases from V and 4 bases from J, with 4 bases between. This CDR3 comprises 11 residues. Germline CDR1 is DFQATT and CDR2 is SNEGSKA (reference sequence). CDR3 region: CSARKGNTIYF. The CDR3 DNA reads as TGCAGTGCTAGGAAAGGAAACACCATATATTTT.

The rearrangement links TRBV18 to TRBJ1-2, with 9 bases matching TRBD1. With 5 bases clipped from V and 4 bases from J, the junction kept 17 bases outside the gene matches. The CDR3 covers 18 residues. From germline, CDR1 is KGHSH and CDR2 LQKENI. The CDR3 region has the DNA TGTGCCAGCTCAAACGGACAGGGGCCCCTATTTCCCCTCTATGGCTACACCTTC. The encoded protein is CASSNGQGPLFPLYGYTF.

This clone was seen once. V is TRBV18 and J is TRBJ1-4; D may be TRBD1 (5 bases). Germline CDR1 KGHSH, CDR2 LQKENI. The CDR3 runs to 15 residues. V lost 3 bases to trimming and J lost 4 bases, with 12 bases between them. The DNA of the CDR3 is TGTGCCAGCTCACCTGATGTTAGGGGTAATGAAAAACTGTTTTTT. Translation: CASSPDVRGNEKLFF.

This sequence joins TRBV5-1 and TRBJ2-1; TRBD2 matches at 9 bases. This CDR3 has 16 residues. The V segment lost 0 bases and the J segment 8 bases; nucleotides outside the gene matches: 9. CDR1 and CDR2 (germline): SGHRS, YFSETQ. Here the CDR3 reads CASSLALAGRKDEQFF. CDR3 DNA sequence: TGCGCCAGCAGCTTGGCCCTAGCGGGGAGGAAGGATGAGCAGTTCTTC.

The J gene is TRBJ1-5, the V gene TRBV7-8; 9 positions match TRBD1. The V gene's germline CDR1 is SGHVS and CDR2 FQNEAQ. The CDR3 totals 17 residues. Trimming removed 0 bases from V and 11 bases from J; junction bases left unmatched: 14. CDR3 residues: CASSLAFWTGDGVSQHF. For the CDR3, the DNA is TGTGCCAGCAGCTTAGCTTTTTGGACAGGGGATGGGGTTTCCCAGCATTTT.